The 5 T cell receptor beta chains given below trace back to one sample, sequenced in a study of multiple sclerosis patients with progressive multifocal leukoencephalopathy. Using immunoSEQ multiplex PCR, the repertoire was profiled, and TCRdb retains in-frame clones only, with some absent. This sample yields tens of thousands of clones, of which 85% are seen a single time; about an eighth belongs to the top ten. Time point described: time of PML onset. The sequencing used PBMCs, collected from a patient treated with natalizumab. The receptor set was obtained from a woman aged 25 to 39 with progressive multifocal leukoencephalopathy.

The V call is TRBV6-1, the J call TRBJ1-1; TRBD1 agrees at 12 bases. Trimming at V came to 4 bases and at J to 5 bases, leaving 5 bases not matched to a gene. This CDR3 is built from 15 residues. Germline CDR1 reads MNHNS; CDR2 reads SASEGT. The CDR3, as DNA: TGTGCCAGCAGTGCCCGGGACAGGGGGCCGACTGAAGCTTTCTTT. This gives the protein CASSARDRGPTEAFF.

The chain links TRBV21-1 to TRBJ2-7; no check of the table's D call, TRBD1, against the DNA was made. TRBV21-1 is listed as a pseudogene. CDR3 length: 10 residues. DNA of the CDR3: TGTGCCAGCAGAGGGGACGAGCAGTACTTC. Its protein product is CASRGDEQYF.

The rearrangement uses TRBV30 and TRBJ2-5; TRBD1 might be the D (6 bases). Germline assignment: CDR1 GTSNPN and CDR2 SVGIG (reference sequence). The CDR3 has 15 amino acids. Trimming stripped 5 bases from V and 0 bases from J, with 16 bases between. The CDR3 nucleotides are TGTGCCTGGGCCCCGACAGGAAGGTACCAAGAGACCCAGTACTTC. Translating it yields CAWAPTGRYQETQYF.

The chain has TRBV18 and TRBJ2-5, with TRBD2 as a possible D gene (6 bases). The assigned J gene may be wrong: the sequence end matches TRBJ2-7 better. The germline V gene has CDR1 KGHSH and CDR2 LQKENI. The CDR3 runs 14 residues. The CDR3 nucleotides are TGTGCCAGCTCACCATCCGGGAGCTCCTACGAGCAGTACTTC. It codes for CASSPSGSSYEQYF.

This chain connects TRBV7-2 to TRBJ1-2; D uncertain. Trimming took off 5 bases at V and 0 bases at J, with 16 bases between the two ends. The CDR3 contains 16 residues. Germline V gene data show CDR1 as SGHTA and CDR2 as FQGNSA. CDR3 nucleotides: TGTGCCAGCAGCCCCGGTGTGGCGAACGCTAACTATGGCTACACCTTC. Amino acids: CASSPGVANANYGYTF.